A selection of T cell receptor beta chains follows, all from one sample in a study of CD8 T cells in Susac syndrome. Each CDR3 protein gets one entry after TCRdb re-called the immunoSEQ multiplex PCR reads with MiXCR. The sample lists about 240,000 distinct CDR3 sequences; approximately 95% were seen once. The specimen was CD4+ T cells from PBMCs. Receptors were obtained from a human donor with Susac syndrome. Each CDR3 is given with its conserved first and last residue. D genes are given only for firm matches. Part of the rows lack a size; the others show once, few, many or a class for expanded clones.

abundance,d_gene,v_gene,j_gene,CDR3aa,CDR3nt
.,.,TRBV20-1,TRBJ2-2,CSARTTAQNTGELFF,TGCAGTGCTAGGACGACAGCCCAGAACACCGGGGAGCTGTTTTTT
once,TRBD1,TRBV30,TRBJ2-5,CAWTMGQAYQETQYF,TGTGCCTGGACCATGGGACAGGCGTACCAAGAGACCCAGTACTTC
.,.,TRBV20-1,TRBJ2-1,CSARDWVAADRGSGEQFF,TGCAGTGCTAGAGATTGGGTAGCGGCCGATCGGGGTTCGGGTGAGCAGTTCTTC
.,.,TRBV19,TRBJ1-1,CASESIGGTEAFF,TGTGCCAGTGAGTCCATCGGGGGGACTGAAGCTTTCTTT
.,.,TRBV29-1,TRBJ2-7,CSVEFYGRTYEQYF,TGCAGCGTTGAATTCTACGGGAGAACTTACGAGCAGTACTTC
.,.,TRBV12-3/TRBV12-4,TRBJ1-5,CASSLRGLVSNQPQHF,TGTGCCAGCAGTTTACGGGGGTTGGTTAGCAATCAGCCCCAGCATTTT
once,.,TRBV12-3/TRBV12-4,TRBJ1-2,CASSVRSDLTSRPRGYTF,TGTGCCAGCAGTGTACGGTCTGACCTGACCAGTCGGCCTCGAGGCTACACCTTC
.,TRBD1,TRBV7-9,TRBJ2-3,CASSFDRGIDTQYF,TGTGCCAGCAGCTTCGACAGGGGGATCGATACGCAGTATTTT
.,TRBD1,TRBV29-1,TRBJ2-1,CSVEAPRSTGAVYNEQFF,TGCAGCGTTGAAGCTCCTCGTTCGACAGGGGCCGTCTACAATGAGCAGTTCTTC
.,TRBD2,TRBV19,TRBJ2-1,CASSPRTSEEQFF,TGTGCCAGTAGTCCCCGGACTAGCGAAGAGCAGTTCTTC
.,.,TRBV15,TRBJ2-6,CATSSGLSGANVLTF,TGTGCCACCAGCAGCGGGCTCTCTGGGGCCAACGTCCTGACTTTC
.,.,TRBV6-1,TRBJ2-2,CASRDPNTGELFF,TGTGCCAGCAGGGACCCTAACACCGGGGAGCTGTTTTTT
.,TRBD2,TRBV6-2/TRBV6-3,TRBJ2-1,CASRTGTSGRNEQFF,TGTGCCAGCAGGACCGGGACTAGCGGCCGCAATGAGCAGTTCTTC
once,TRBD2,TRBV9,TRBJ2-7,CASSAVPLLAGVGEQYF,TGTGCCAGCAGCGCAGTACCCCTACTAGCGGGAGTGGGCGAGCAGTACTTC
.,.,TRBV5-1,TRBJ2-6,CASLRVPHSGANVLTF,TGCGCCAGCCTCCGGGTCCCTCACTCTGGGGCCAACGTCCTGACTTTC
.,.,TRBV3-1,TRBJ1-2,CASSQRTENYGYTF,TGTGCCAGCAGCCAGCGGACGGAGAACTATGGCTACACCTTC
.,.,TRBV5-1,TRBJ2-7,CASNSGRPLYEQYF,TGCGCCAGCAACTCGGGCAGGCCCCTCTACGAGCAGTACTTC
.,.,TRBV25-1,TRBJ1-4,CASSEFRGDSEKLFF,TGTGCCAGCAGTGAATTTAGGGGCGACTCCGAAAAACTGTTTTTT
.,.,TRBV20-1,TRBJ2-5,CSAQGGAGGETQYF,TGCAGTGCCCAGGGAGGGGCAGGGGGAGAGACCCAGTACTTC